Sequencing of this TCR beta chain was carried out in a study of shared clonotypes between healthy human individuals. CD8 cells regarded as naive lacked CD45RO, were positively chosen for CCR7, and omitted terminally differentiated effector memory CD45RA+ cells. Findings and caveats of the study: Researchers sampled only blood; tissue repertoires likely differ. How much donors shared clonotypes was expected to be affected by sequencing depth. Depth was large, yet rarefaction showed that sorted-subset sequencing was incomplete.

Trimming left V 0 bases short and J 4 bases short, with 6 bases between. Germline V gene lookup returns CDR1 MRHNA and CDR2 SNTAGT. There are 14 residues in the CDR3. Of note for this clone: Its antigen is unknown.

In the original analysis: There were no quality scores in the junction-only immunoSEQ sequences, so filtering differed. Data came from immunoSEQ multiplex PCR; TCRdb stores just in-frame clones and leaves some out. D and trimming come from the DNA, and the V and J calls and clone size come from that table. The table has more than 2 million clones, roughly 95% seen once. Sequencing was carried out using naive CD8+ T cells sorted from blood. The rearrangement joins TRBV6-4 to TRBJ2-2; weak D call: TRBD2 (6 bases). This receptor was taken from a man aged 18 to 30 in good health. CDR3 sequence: CASSDSGGTGELFF. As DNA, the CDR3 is TGTGCCAGCAGTGACTCCGGGGGCACCGGGGAGCTGTTTTTT.